A single sample is the source of the 20 T cell receptor beta chains below, sequenced in a study of OX40 agonist ivuxolimab in advanced cancers. Profiling relied on immunoSEQ multiplex PCR, and the TCRdb table lists in-frame clones only, not all of them. The table includes about 99,000 clones, roughly 95% detected once. The starting material was CD4+ or CD8+ T cells sorted from blood, obtained in a trial of the OX40 agonist ivuxolimab. These receptors originate from an adult with an advanced solid tumor such as melanoma, head and neck, liver or kidney cancer.

The V gene is TRBV18, the J gene TRBJ2-1; 9 nucleotides agree with TRBD1. The germline gives CDR1 KGHSH, CDR2 LQKENI. This CDR3 has 15 amino acids. V was pared by 3 bases and J by 3 bases, with 3 bases of the junction left unmatched. The CDR3 coding sequence is TGTGCCAGCTCACCCACAGGGGGCCTCTACAATGAGCAGTTCTTC. Translation gives CASSPTGGLYNEQFF.

J is TRBJ2-5 and V is TRBV20-1, with a tentative D call TRBD1 (6 bases). CDR3 length equals 11 residues. Germline V CDR1 and CDR2: DFQATT, SNEGSKA (reference sequence). The V and J ends lost 5 bases and 9 bases respectively, with 13 bases between them. The CDR3: CSAPTGLPQYF. The CDR3 DNA sequence: TGCAGTGCTCCTACAGGGTTACCCCAGTACTTC.

The chain employs TRBV6-1 and TRBJ2-7; the D gene is possibly TRBD1 (5 bases). The CDR3 is 13 residues long. V was shortened by 5 bases and J by 3 bases, with 11 bases between the two germline ends. The germline CDR1 and CDR2 sequences are MNHNS and SASEGT. The CDR3 reads CASSYLGDYEQYF. CDR3 DNA: TGTGCCAGCAGTTATTTAGGGGACTACGAGCAGTACTTC.

The J gene is TRBJ2-7, the V gene TRBV27; D is tentatively TRBD1 or TRBD2 (5 bases each). The V end was cut by 4 bases, the J end by 2 bases, with 18 bases between. The CDR3 spans 16 residues. Germline-derived CDR1 and CDR2 are MNHEY and SMNVEV (reference sequence). The CDR3 here is CASSSLPGSGPYEQYF. The CDR3 DNA reads as TGTGCCAGCAGTTCCCTCCCTGGTTCGGGACCCTACGAGCAGTACTTC.

V and J are TRBV6-5 and TRBJ2-5; perhaps TRBD1 as D (6 bases). The V gene's germline CDR1 is MNHEY and CDR2 SVGAGI. The CDR3 is made up of 13 amino acids. The germline V and J ends were trimmed by 6 bases and 5 bases, with 13 bases remaining between them. The CDR3 DNA is TGTGCCAGCAGGTCAGGGGTTGCGGAGACCCAGTACTTC. This gives the protein CASRSGVAETQYF.

The chain employs TRBV5-1 and TRBJ1-5; D gene ambiguous. Trimming pared 0 bases from V and 8 bases from J, leaving 9 bases between. This CDR3 comprises 13 residues. The germline V gene has CDR1 SGHRS and CDR2 YFSETQ. In DNA, the CDR3 is TGCGCCAGCAGCTTGGCCGGGATGGAGCCCCAGCATTTT. It is translated as CASSLAGMEPQHF.

The rearrangement links TRBV4-1 to TRBJ2-7; D is perhaps TRBD1 or TRBD2 (5 bases each). V was trimmed by 3 bases and J by 0 bases, leaving 9 bases between them. This CDR3 is built from 14 residues. CDR1 and CDR2 from the germline V gene are MGHRA and YSYEKL. The DNA of the CDR3 is TGCGCCAGCAGCCAGGGGGTACTCTCCTACGAGCAGTACTTC. Translation gives CASSQGVLSYEQYF.

The chain is built from TRBV7-6 and TRBJ2-7, with TRBD1 as a possible D gene (5 bases). The ends were cut back, 5 bases at V and 0 bases at J, with 8 bases in the middle. Looked up from germline, CDR1 is SGHVS and CDR2 is FNYEAQ. This CDR3 spans 13 amino acids. The CDR3 DNA sequence: TGTGCCAGCAGCCCAGACAGCTCCTACGAGCAGTACTTC. Its protein product is CASSPDSSYEQYF.

This chain uses TRBV5-4 with TRBJ1-2; unclear D gene. This CDR3 region has 13 residues. Trimming took 4 bases from V and 4 from J, leaving 11 bases between them. Germline CDR1 and CDR2: SGHNT and YYREEE (reference sequence). CDR3 residues: CASSPYKFYGYTF. CDR3 nucleotides: TGTGCCAGCAGCCCTTACAAATTCTATGGCTACACCTTC.

The V and J genes are TRBV4-1 and TRBJ2-5, with D perhaps matching TRBD1 or TRBD2 (5 bases each). The CDR3 is 14 amino acids. The germline V gene encodes CDR1 MGHRA and CDR2 YSYEKL. V was clipped by 9 bases and J by 5 bases, with 19 bases between them. This CDR3 reads CASSRDGGWETQYF. The CDR3 DNA follows: TGCGCCAGTTCCCGGGACGGTGGTTGGGAGACCCAGTACTTC.

The gene calls are TRBV4-1 and TRBJ1-5; D is undetermined. Germline CDR1 MGHRA, CDR2 YSYEKL. The CDR3 runs to 14 residues. Trimming shortened V by 4 bases and J by 2 bases, and 9 bases separated the two germline ends. The CDR3 DNA is TGCGCCAGCAGCCCGGGGTCCGGCAATCAGCCCCAGCATTTT. Its translation is CASSPGSGNQPQHF.

As DNA, the CDR3 is TGTGCCAGCAGCAATCAAAAGAGGGGGCACCCCTACGAGCAGTACTTC. It yields the protein CASSNQKRGHPYEQYF. This chain uses TRBV7-9 with TRBJ2-5; 7 bases match TRBD1. The last part of the DNA fits TRBJ2-7 better; the J call may be wrong. This CDR3 comprises 16 residues. Germline V gives CDR1 SEHNR, CDR2 FQNEAQ (reference sequence).

The genes are TRBV19 and TRBJ2-1, with 8 bases identical to TRBD2. The germline V gene encodes CDR1 LNHDA and CDR2 SQIVND (reference sequence). The CDR3 is made up of 14 amino acids. V dropped 8 bases and J dropped 2; count of bases not matched to a gene: 5. The CDR3 coding sequence is TGTGCCAGTTCACACGGGGGGGCCTACAATGAGCAGTTCTTC. This sequence encodes CASSHGGAYNEQFF.

This chain joins TRBV15 and TRBJ1-1, with a weak D call TRBD1 (6 bases). Trimming took 0 bases from V and 0 from J, leaving 8 bases between them. CDR1 and CDR2 (germline): LNHNV, YYDKDF (reference sequence). The CDR3 is 15 residues long. The CDR3 nucleotides read TGTGCCACCAGCAGAGAGACAGGAATGAACACTGAAGCTTTCTTT. Amino acid sequence: CATSRETGMNTEAFF. The full variable domain, rest sourced from reference TRBV15 and TRBJ1-1, is DAMVIQNPRYQVTQFGKPVTLSCSQTLNHNVMYWYQQKSSQAPKLLFHYYDKDFNNEADTPDNFQSRRPNTSFCFLDIRSPGLGDTAMYLCATSRETGMNTEAFFGQGTRLTVV.

Here the CDR3 reads CASSSNSNQPQHF. In DNA form, the CDR3 reads TGTGCCAGCAGCTCCAATAGCAATCAGCCCCAGCATTTT. V is TRBV9 and J is TRBJ1-5; D not resolved. V lost 4 bases, J lost 0 bases, and 5 bases lay in between. The length of the CDR3 is 13 residues. CDR1 is SGDLS, CDR2 YYNGEE, per germline.

The genes are TRBV2 and TRBJ2-1; D not resolved. The CDR3 is 17 amino acids. V lost 0 bases and J lost 5, with 17 bases in between. From germline, CDR1 is SNHLY and CDR2 FYNNEI. The CDR3 region has the DNA TGTGCCAGCAGTGAAGCGCGATTAGCCACCGACAACAATGAGCAGTTCTTC. It specifies CASSEARLATDNNEQFF.

This clone was detected only once. The chain couples TRBV11-1 to TRBJ2-2, with 7 nucleotides matching TRBD1. Germline CDR1 reads SGHAT; CDR2 reads FQDESV (reference sequence). J gave up 4 bases and V 3 bases, and 8 bases lay outside the gene matches. CDR3 length: 16 residues. CDR3 sequence: CASSFGQALSTGELFF. In nucleotides, the CDR3 is TGTGCCAGCAGCTTTGGACAGGCCTTAAGCACCGGGGAGCTGTTTTTT.

The CDR3 sequence is CAWSTGRDTEAFF. CDR3 DNA sequence: TGTGCCTGGAGTACAGGGCGGGACACTGAAGCTTTCTTT. This chain joins TRBV30 and TRBJ1-1, with D perhaps matching TRBD1 (6 bases). V was trimmed by 2 bases and J by 3 bases, leaving 10 bases between them. The length of the CDR3 is 13 residues. Per the germline V gene, CDR1 is GTSNPN and CDR2 is SVGIG (reference sequence).

The J gene is TRBJ2-1, the V gene TRBV27; tentative D call: TRBD1 (5 bases). V was cut by 0 bases and J by 12 bases, with 9 bases left in between. The germline CDR1 and CDR2 sequences are MNHEY and SMNVEV (reference sequence). This CDR3 region has 12 residues. The CDR3 is CASSLSQGAQFF. DNA for the CDR3: TGTGCCAGCAGTTTATCTCAGGGTGCGCAGTTCTTC.

The CDR3: CASSLAQRRGDTQYF. CDR3 bases: TGTGCCAGCAGCTTGGCCCAGCGTCGCGGAGATACGCAGTATTTT. The chain is built from TRBV5-6 and TRBJ2-3; no clear D gene. The CDR3 extends over 15 amino acids. Per germline, CDR1 SGHDT and CDR2 YYEEEE. Deletions cut 0 bases from V and 5 bases from J, with 13 bases between.